This T cell receptor beta chain was obtained from a study of human T cells and chemical hapten exposure (dated by TCRdb to the early 2020s). The study in broad terms: The libraries were sequenced as a pool, and the TCR yield per sample differed mostly because of small variations in library volumes within the pool. Each blood RNA sample was used to sequence both TCR alpha and TCR beta chains. This study followed changes in the peripheral blood TCR repertoire in vivo during primary and secondary sensitization of alopecia patients to the hapten diphenylcyclopropenone (DPC).

In its sample, this clonotype was seen a few times. It has no known antigen specificity. Base qualities are not at hand, and no much larger clone is one base apart. Summary of the overall study and its limitations: After repeated subsampling, the strength of the expansion versus patch-test correlation and the threshold at which it became significant changed. DPC sensitization did not change the number of TCRs with a frequency above 1 in 1000, and there was no evidence of changes in global repertoire structure.

According to the study, the label for this sample's time point signals: healthy volunteer bleed at 2 weeks. Total RNA was extracted from unfractionated whole blood collected in Tempus Blood RNA tubes. Five or six healthy volunteers served as TCR sequencing controls and were bled at day 0, 2 weeks and 6 weeks. Libraries were prepared through RACE. Sequenced on a NextSeq 500. During library preparation, unique molecular identifiers were attached to individual cDNA molecules so that TCRs could be counted quantitatively and reproducibly. In the paper's pipeline: The median number of TCRs per sample was some 100,000, ranging from roughly 23,224 to 690,600. The Decombinator software suite was used to annotate the V, J and CDR3 of the TCR reads. For the PS versus PT1 abundance plots, all samples were subsampled to the same number of TCRs (28,000). Expanded TCRs were defined as absent before sensitization and observed at least eight times at the 2-week time point. TCRdb trimmed public reads at Q25 via fastp, called clones via MiXCR and kept in-frame beta chains. Every distinct CDR3 protein forms one entry, paired with its most common genes and DNA. The V and J calls were not made by the authors but by TCRdb's processing. Recorded for this sample are around 130,000 distinct CDR3 sequences; approximately 9.1% of them occurred a single time. The ten largest clonotypes hold around 1.9% of the sample.

The CDR3, cysteine through phenylalanine, is 15 amino acids long. Only CDR3 DNA is held: 45 bases, read in frame from base 1. The CDR1 and CDR2 encoded by the germline V gene (reference sequence) are LNHNV and YYDKDF. V was cut back by 4 bases and J by 2 bases, leaving a gap of 14 bases between them. Sequencing was performed on whole blood. The source is a male donor in good health. Some clones in this sample may be carry-over from other donors' samples. The chain couples TRBV15 to TRBJ2-5; the D gene is possibly TRBD2, with 6 bases matching. The CDR3 region: CATSTGVPLQETQYF. At the DNA level, the sequence is TGTGCCACCAGCACGGGGGTCCCTTTACAAGAGACCCAGTACTTC.